This TCR beta chain was documented in a study of cytomegalovirus exposure and HLA in healthy donors. Study-wide points: V- and J-gene trimming of TCR beta was linked (in a later analysis) to a missense DCLRE1C variant.

PCR used 60 Vbeta primers and 13 Jbeta primers. Measured with immunoSEQ multiplex PCR; TCRdb has only the in-frame clones, and not every one. Found here are fewer than 85,000 clones; the top ten clones hold roughly 5%. CDR1 is SGHRS, CDR2 YFSETQ, per germline. The V segment lost 2 bases and the J segment 3 bases; nucleotides outside the gene matches: 6. This CDR3 is built from 15 residues. Comments on this clone: As yet, its antigen is unknown.

The V and J genes are TRBV5-1 and TRBJ2-3; TRBD1 agrees at 7 bases. Sequencing was done on a sample of PBMCs. This receptor was obtained from a man aged 25-45 years in good health and CMV-seronegative. CDR3 sequence reads: CASSFYSGQTDTQYF. CDR3 coding DNA: TGCGCCAGCAGCTTCTATTCGGGACAGACAGATACGCAGTATTTT.